The T cell receptor beta chain under discussion was sequenced for a study of CD8 T cells in ankylosing spondylitis. Per the germline V gene, CDR1 is LGHNA and CDR2 is YNFKEQ. This CDR3 has 14 amino acids. With V trimmed by 3 bases and J by 5 bases, 4 bases remained unmatched. MiXCR, run by TCRdb on the 5' RACE reads, gives a single entry per CDR3 protein. This table has more than 100,000 distinct CDR3 sequences, about an eighth appearing once. This clonotype was seen only a few times. This sequence originates from a female donor with ankylosing spondylitis or in good health (not recorded which). Sequencing input: blood, either unsorted or a sorted T cell fraction (not recorded which). V gene TRBV4-2 combines with J gene TRBJ2-7, with 10 bases lining up with TRBD2. CDR3 in amino acids: CASSQQLAGNEQYF. The CDR3 DNA reads TGTGCCAGCAGCCAGCAACTAGCGGGAAACGAGCAGTACTTC.